This T cell receptor beta chain derives from a study of beta chain features in type 1 diabetes. Overall study: Age, gender and cell yields were alike across patients and healthy donors.

This clone has a handful of counts. Its cognate antigen is unknown. The study reverse transcribed the entire isolated RNA, so it sequenced expressed TCRB transcripts. Sequencing was performed with immunoSEQ multiplex PCR; in TCRdb, only in-frame clones are kept and a portion is missing. The sample has 600,000 to 700,000 clones, around 12% seen once. Germline V gene lookup returns CDR1 SGHNT and CDR2 YENEEA. The CDR3 loop spans 14 amino acids. Trimming removed 5 bases at V and 8 bases at J, with 16 bases between. Findings of the study overall: Patients' naive, central memory and regulatory TCRB repertoires appeared more alike than those of healthy donors. When Type 1 diabetes patients were examined, their TCRB CDR3s proved moderately but significantly shorter in all four CD4+ subsets. When VDJ junctions were examined, type 1 diabetes patients showed fewer insertions and more deletions.

Sequenced input: naive CD4+ T cells from blood. The rearrangement uses TRBV11-3 and TRBJ2-1; D tentatively reads TRBD1 or TRBD2 (5 bases each). The TCR sequence derives from a young man with type 1 diabetes. The DNA of the CDR3 is TGTGCCAGCAGCATACCGGGACGGTTCCATGAGCAGTTCTTC. Amino acid sequence: CASSIPGRFHEQFF.